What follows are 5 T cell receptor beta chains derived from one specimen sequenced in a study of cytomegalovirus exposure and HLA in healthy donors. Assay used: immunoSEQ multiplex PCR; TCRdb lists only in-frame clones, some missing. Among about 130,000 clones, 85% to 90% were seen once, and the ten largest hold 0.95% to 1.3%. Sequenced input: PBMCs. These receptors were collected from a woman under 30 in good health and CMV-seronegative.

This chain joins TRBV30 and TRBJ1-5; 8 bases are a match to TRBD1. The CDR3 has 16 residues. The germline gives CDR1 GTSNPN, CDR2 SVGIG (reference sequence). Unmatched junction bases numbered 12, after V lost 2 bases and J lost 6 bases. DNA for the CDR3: TGTGCCTGGAGTCACCCCTCAGGGGGCGGCGGTCAGCCCCAGCATTTT. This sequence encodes CAWSHPSGGGGQPQHF.

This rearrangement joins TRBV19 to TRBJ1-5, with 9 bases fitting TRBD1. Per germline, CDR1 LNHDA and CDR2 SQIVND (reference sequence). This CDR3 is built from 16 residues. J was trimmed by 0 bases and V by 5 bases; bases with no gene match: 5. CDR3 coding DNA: TGTGCCAGTAGTTCCTCGACAGGGGGTAGCAATCAGCCCCAGCATTTT. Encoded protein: CASSSSTGGSNQPQHF.

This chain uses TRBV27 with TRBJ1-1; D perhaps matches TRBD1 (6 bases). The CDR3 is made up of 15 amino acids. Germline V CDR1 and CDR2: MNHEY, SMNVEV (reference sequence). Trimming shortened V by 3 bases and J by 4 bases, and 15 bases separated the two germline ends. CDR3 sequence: CASSLAVGGLTEAFF. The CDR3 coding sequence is TGTGCCAGCAGTTTGGCCGTCGGGGGGCTCACTGAAGCTTTCTTT.

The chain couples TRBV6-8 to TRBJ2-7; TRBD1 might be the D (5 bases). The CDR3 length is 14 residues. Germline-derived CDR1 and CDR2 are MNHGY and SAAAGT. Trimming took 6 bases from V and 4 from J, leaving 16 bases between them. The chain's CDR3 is CASRGGGAWYEQYV. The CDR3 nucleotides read TGTGCCAGCAGGGGCGGTGGGGCTTGGTACGAGCAGTACGTC.

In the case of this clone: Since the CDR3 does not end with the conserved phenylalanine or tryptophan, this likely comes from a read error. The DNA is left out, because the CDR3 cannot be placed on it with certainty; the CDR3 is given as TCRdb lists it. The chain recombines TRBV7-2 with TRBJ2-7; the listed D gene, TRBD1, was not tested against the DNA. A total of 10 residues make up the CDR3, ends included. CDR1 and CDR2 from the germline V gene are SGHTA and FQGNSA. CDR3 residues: CASWGRQGYS.